Listed here is a single T cell receptor beta chain. Per the study methods: Amplification of reference gene primers provided the estimated nucleated cell counts. Here immunoSEQ multiplex PCR was the method, and the copy in TCRdb shows in-frame clones only, minus some. Clone size and the V and J calls come from that table; the DNA yielded D and trimming. The sample lists just over 650,000 clones; about 90% were seen once. Deletions cut 3 bases from V and 10 bases from J, with 12 bases between. This CDR3 has 12 residues. This entry belongs to a study of blood T cell repertoires in COVID-19. Looking at the study overall: Acute and convalescent COVID-19 specimens originated in the United States, Italy and Spain. Sample material is recorded as cDNA or gDNA derived from T cells, B-cell-depleted T cells, or PBMCs.

The sample taken for sequencing was peripheral blood. The chain employs TRBV12-3 or TRBV12-4 and TRBJ1-1, with TRBD1 as a possible D gene (6 bases). The TCR comes from a woman in her late teens or twenties with acute or convalescent COVID-19. For the CDR3, the DNA is TGTGCCAGCAGTTTGGGGGACAATGGAGCTTTCTTT. Protein sequence: CASSLGDNGAFF.